Presented here are 15 T cell receptor beta chains from one specimen sequenced in a study of shared T cell receptors in the human thymus. TCRdb keeps only in-frame clones here, not all; method: immunoSEQ multiplex PCR. The data show around 730,000 clones, with approximately 85% seen just once and under 0.012% held by the top ten. This same sample was also part of a study on human thymus T cells.

Material: thymocytes. Receptors originate from a girl younger than two with a congenital heart defect.

As for this clone: Other DNA sequences in the same sample also yield this CDR3. The V and J genes are TRBV27 and TRBJ1-2; 7 positions agree with TRBD1. This CDR3 has 14 amino acids. Trimming took 2 bases from V and 4 from J; bases not matched to a gene: 4. Germline V gene data show CDR1 as MNHEY and CDR2 as SMNVEV (reference sequence). Here the CDR3 DNA reads TGTGCCAGCAGTTTAAGTCAGGGGGGCTATGGCTACACCTTC. Protein: CASSLSQGGYGYTF.

This sequence joins TRBV7-3 and TRBJ2-6, with D hard to call. Germline CDR1 SGHTA, CDR2 FQGTGA. V was shortened by 1 base and J by 0 bases, with 10 bases between the two germline ends. The CDR3 loop spans 17 amino acids. In DNA, the CDR3 is TGTGCCAGCAGCTTAAAACCCGACTTCTCTGGGGCCAACGTCCTGACTTTC. This translates into CASSLKPDFSGANVLTF.

The V and J genes are TRBV2 and TRBJ1-1; TRBD1 matches at 9 bases. The junction had 4 bases not matched to a gene; V was cut back by 5 bases and J by 6 bases. The CDR3 totals 13 residues. Germline V gene data show CDR1 as SNHLY and CDR2 as FYNNEI. The CDR3 sequence: CASSKQGAPEAFF. The CDR3 DNA sequence: TGTGCCAGCAGTAAACAGGGGGCTCCTGAAGCTTTCTTT.

In DNA, the CDR3 is TGTGCCAGCAGTTTCATTCTGGCCTCCTCTGGAAACACCATATATTTT. It translates to CASSFILASSGNTIYF. The chain couples TRBV28 to TRBJ1-3; no reliable D call. Trimming removed 3 bases at V and 0 bases at J, with 12 bases between. The germline gives CDR1 MDHEN, CDR2 SYDVKM. The length of the CDR3 is 16 residues.

The chain links TRBV4-2 to TRBJ1-2; 12 bases are a match to TRBD1. Germline CDR1 and CDR2: LGHNA and YNFKEQ. The J segment lost 0 bases and the V segment lost 0 bases, leaving 8 bases of the junction unmatched. The CDR3 spans 19 residues. The DNA for the CDR3 is TGTGCCAGCAGCCAAGACAACCGGGACAGGGGGCGAGCTAACTATGGCTACACCTTC. Translating gives CASSQDNRDRGRANYGYTF.

This chain joins TRBV6-6 and TRBJ1-2, with 9 bases that match TRBD1. This CDR3 spans 15 amino acids. Germline assignment: CDR1 MNHNY and CDR2 SVGAGI (reference sequence). The V segment lost 6 bases and the J segment 6 bases; nucleotides outside the gene matches: 11. In DNA form, the CDR3 reads TGTGCCAGCAGGTCCACAGGGGGCGCTGAAAATGGCTACACCTTC. Amino acids: CASRSTGGAENGYTF.

This chain links TRBV5-1 with TRBJ2-3; 9 bases agree with TRBD1. V lost 4 bases, J lost 4 bases, and 4 bases stayed unmatched. The CDR3 runs to 14 residues. Germline V gene sequence: CDR1 SGHRS, CDR2 YFSETQ. The chain's CDR3 is CASSEDRGADTQYF. CDR3 DNA sequence: TGCGCCAGCAGCGAGGACAGGGGAGCAGATACGCAGTATTTT. Full variable domain (missing parts from reference TRBV5-1 and TRBJ2-3): KAGVTQTPRYLIKTRGQQVTLSCSPISGHRSVSWYQQTPGQGLQFLFEYFSETQRNKGNFPGRFSGRQFSNSRSEMNVSTLELGDSALYLCASSEDRGADTQYFGPGTRLTVL.

V is TRBV6-6 and J is TRBJ1-5; TRBD1 matches at 7 bases. Per germline, CDR1 MNHNY and CDR2 SVGAGI (reference sequence). CDR3 length: 16 amino acids. The V and J ends lost 2 bases and 1 base, in that order; junction bases with no gene match: 5. CDR3 amino acids: CASSYKLGQSNQPQHF. CDR3 nucleotides: TGTGCCAGCAGTTACAAACTGGGACAGAGCAATCAGCCCCAGCATTTT.

This rearrangement joins TRBV2 to TRBJ2-7; maybe TRBD2 (5 bases). Germline V gene data show CDR1 as SNHLY and CDR2 as FYNNEI. V was cut by 3 bases and J by 3 bases, with 21 bases left in between. The CDR3 loop spans 17 amino acids. CDR3 nucleotide sequence: TGTGCCAGCAGTGAGTCTCTCTTCGGGGAGAATGACTACGAGCAGTACTTC. Encoded protein: CASSESLFGENDYEQYF. The variable domain in full, with the rest retrieved from reference TRBV2 and TRBJ2-7, is EPEVTQTPSHQVTQMGQEVILRCVPISNHLYFYWYRQILGQKVEFLVSFYNNEISEKSEIFDDQFSVERPDGSNFTLKIRSTKLEDSAMYFCASSESLFGENDYEQYFGPGTRLTVT.

The rearrangement uses TRBV6-5 and TRBJ2-7; possibly TRBD1 for D (6 bases). This CDR3 has 15 amino acids. The V gene lost 0 bases and the J gene lost 5 bases, with 14 bases spanning the gap. Germline CDR1 is MNHEY and CDR2 is SVGAGI. The CDR3 here is CASSYSRVWGHEQYF. The CDR3 DNA reads as TGTGCCAGCAGTTACTCTCGGGTATGGGGGCACGAGCAGTACTTC.

The chain is built from TRBV5-5 and TRBJ2-2; possibly TRBD2 for D (5 bases). Germline V CDR1 and CDR2: SGHKS, YYEKEE (reference sequence). The germline V and J ends were trimmed by 1 base and 4 bases, with 14 bases remaining between them. The length of the CDR3 is 16 residues. The CDR3 DNA reads TGTGCCAGCAGCTTGTACACTATAGAGGGCACCGGGGAGCTGTTTTTT. Residues: CASSLYTIEGTGELFF.

CDR3 region: CASSGTGEDNQPQHF. The DNA for the CDR3 is TGTGCCAGCAGCGGGACAGGTGAGGACAATCAGCCCCAGCATTTT. The V and J genes are TRBV9 and TRBJ1-5; 7 bases align to TRBD1. With 3 bases clipped from V and 3 bases from J, the junction kept 6 bases outside the gene matches. The CDR3 covers 15 residues. The germline V gene has CDR1 SGDLS and CDR2 YYNGEE.

The V and J genes are TRBV2 and TRBJ1-2; 7 bases align to TRBD1. The junction had 13 bases not matched to a gene; V was cut back by 4 bases and J by 2 bases. The germline gives CDR1 SNHLY, CDR2 FYNNEI. The CDR3 totals 17 residues. The CDR3 DNA is TGTGCCAGCAGTGGAGGGACAGTGGTATATCGAAACTATGGCTACACCTTC. Its translation is CASSGGTVVYRNYGYTF.

Only one count was recorded for this clone. The V call is TRBV5-1, the J call TRBJ1-6; 7 positions agree with TRBD1. CDR1 SGHRS and CDR2 YFSETQ come from the germline V gene. This CDR3 spans 16 amino acids. The J segment lost 6 bases and the V segment lost 4 bases, leaving 10 bases of the junction unmatched. CDR3 in amino acids: CASSISPTGTNSPLHF. The CDR3 nucleotides read TGCGCCAGCAGCATAAGCCCGACAGGGACTAATTCACCCCTCCACTTT. Full variable domain (remainder filled in from reference TRBV5-1 and TRBJ1-6): KAGVTQTPRYLIKTRGQQVTLSCSPISGHRSVSWYQQTPGQGLQFLFEYFSETQRNKGNFPGRFSGRQFSNSRSEMNVSTLELGDSALYLCASSISPTGTNSPLHFGNGTRLTVT.

V is TRBV6-1 and J is TRBJ1-2; D is possibly TRBD1 (6 bases). The V and J ends lost 6 bases and 8 bases respectively, with 19 bases between them. This CDR3 has 14 residues. Germline V gives CDR1 MNHNS, CDR2 SASEGT. CDR3 sequence: CASREKGGVGGYTF. The DNA for the CDR3 is TGTGCCAGCAGGGAGAAAGGGGGAGTTGGGGGCTACACCTTC.